This TCR beta chain originates from a study of regulatory T cells in long-lasting Graves disease. This clonotype has a count of ten or more. Sample time point: newly diagnosed GD, antithyroid drugs for less than 3 months. PBMC RNA served as the TCR library source. Germline trimming cut 5 bases from V and 9 bases from J; bases unmatched to any gene: 6. CDR1 is SNHLY, CDR2 FYNNEI, per germline. The CDR3 covers 13 residues. The TCR beta library used iRepertoire HTBI primers with Arm-PCR amplification of CDR3. TCRdb called the multiplex PCR reads again in MiXCR, with one record for every CDR3 protein. The top ten hold roughly 10% of the sample, which has around 500,000 distinct CDR3 sequences, roughly 13% seen once. These sequences were also reported in another study, on T cells in Graves' hyperthyroidism and ophthalmopathy.

The TCR comes from a man aged 25 to 40 with Graves disease. Here the sequenced sample was peripheral blood mononuclear cells (PBMCs), taken at new diagnosis, from a patient treated with antithyroid drugs. The rearrangement links TRBV2 to TRBJ2-1, with 8 nucleotides matching TRBD1. CDR3 coding DNA: TGTGCCAGCAGTCAGGACAGGGCGGTTGAGCAGTTCTTC. Translating it yields CASSQDRAVEQFF.